This T cell receptor (beta chain) is from a study of shared clonotypes between healthy human individuals. Whole-study results and caveats: With several donors compared, 5% to 5.5% of naive CD4 clonotypes were shared.

Germline loops: CDR1 MGHRA, CDR2 YSYEKL. Trimming took off 2 bases at V and 0 bases at J, with 23 bases between the two ends. This CDR3 contains 20 residues. A single count supports this clone. The antigen is unknown. Clones were read by immunoSEQ multiplex PCR, and TCRdb kept only the in-frame ones, dropping some. The table has 1.5 million to 2.5 million clones, about 95% seen once. It was CD45RO-negative cells, positively selected for CCR7, that made up naive CD8 cells, with terminally differentiated effector memory CD45RA+ cells excluded. The V call is TRBV4-1, the J call TRBJ1-5; TRBD1 might be the D (6 bases). This clonotype was sampled from a man aged 18-30 years in good health. Material for sequencing was naive CD8+ T cells sorted from blood. DNA of the CDR3: TGCGCCAGCAGCCAAATCTCGCCCAATATGGGGGGGCTTAGCAATCAGCCCCAGCATTTT. Amino acid sequence: CASSQISPNMGGLSNQPQHF.